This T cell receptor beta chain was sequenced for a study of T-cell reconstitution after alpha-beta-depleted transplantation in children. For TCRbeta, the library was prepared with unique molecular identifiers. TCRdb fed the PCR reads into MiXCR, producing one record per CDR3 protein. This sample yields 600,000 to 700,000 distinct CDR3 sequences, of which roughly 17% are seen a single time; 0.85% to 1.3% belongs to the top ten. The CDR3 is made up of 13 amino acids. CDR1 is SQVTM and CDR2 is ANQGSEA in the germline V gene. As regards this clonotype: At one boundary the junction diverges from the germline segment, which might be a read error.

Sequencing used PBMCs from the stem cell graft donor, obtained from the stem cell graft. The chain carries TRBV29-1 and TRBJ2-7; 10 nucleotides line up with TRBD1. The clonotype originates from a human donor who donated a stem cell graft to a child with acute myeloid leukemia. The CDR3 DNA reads TGCAGCGCAACGGACAGGGGGGGCTACGAGCAGCACTTC. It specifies CSATDRGGYEQHF.